The text below deals with one T cell receptor beta chain. No antigen is known for it. There are no base qualities to consult, and no much larger clone falls within one base. The germline V gene (reference sequence) supplies CDR1 LNHDA and CDR2 SQIVND. Measured from the cysteine to the phenylalanine, the CDR3 is 15 residues long. Kept here is only the CDR3 DNA, which spans 45 bases and is read in frame from base 1. The V and J ends are trimmed by 4 bases and 2 bases, leaving 15 bases between them. The sample's time point, from its label and the paper: cells obtained before transplantation from donor or recipient. CD3+CD4+ and CD3+CD8+ populations were FACS-sorted from unstimulated pre-transplant donor and recipient cells taken from spleen or lymph nodes. The data were obtained in a study of graft-versus-host responses after intestinal transplantation (dated by TCRdb to the early 2020s). Regarding the complete study: The transplants that recipients got were multivisceral, liver-intestinal, or isolated intestinal. Anti-thymocyte globulin induction was given to all recipients, followed by maintenance tacrolimus and steroids for 2 to 4 years. The cohort enrolled some 23 intestinal transplant recipients, one of whom was a retransplant, and 3 patients without pretransplant specimens were excluded. To identify alloreactive clones, pre-transplant mixed lymphocyte reaction products were sequenced and compared with unstimulated pre-transplant donor and recipient T cells. Samples from a few later patients were sequenced in-house on an Illumina MiSeq with MiXCR processing rather than by the commercial service. After intestinal transplantation, graft-versus-host and host-versus-graft alloreactive T cell clones were followed in the graft, circulation and bone marrow using bulk TCR-beta CDR3 sequencing. A peak of at least 4% donor T cells among recipient peripheral blood mononuclear cells was the definition used for donor T cell macrochimerism. What the study reported, not specific to this receptor: Patients with donor T cell macrochimerism had high GvH to HvG T cell clonal ratios in their allografts. Peak levels of circulating GvH clones were associated with declines in HvG clones early after transplant. GvH clones were detected in recipient bone marrow, and some of these GvH clones were observed earlier in ileal mucosa or blood, consistent with an intestinal mucosal origin. Conclusions were limited by the relatively low number and heterogeneity of intestinal transplant patients.

Libraries came from the immunoSEQ multiplex PCR assay. For most patients, genomic DNA was isolated using the Qiagen DNeasy Blood and Tissue Kit and was shipped frozen to Adaptive Biotechnologies for TCR sequencing. High-throughput TCR-beta CDR3 sequencing of genomic DNA from most patients was performed by Adaptive Biotechnologies. On the study's bioinformatics: TCR sequencing data were retrieved from Adaptive's ImmunoSEQ software for some 19 patients, whereas a few other patients were processed with MiXCR and VDJtools. CD4 versus CD8 sorting errors were corrected by removing sequences found in both subsets at a frequency ratio below 5:1. CDR3 nucleotide sequences shared by donor and recipient were removed because the origin of these sequences could not be assigned. To be classed as alloreactive, a clone needed at least 2-fold expansion over unstimulated cells and a minimum CFSE-low frequency of 0.002% (template counts) or 0.001% (read counts). Clones detected in sequenced pre-transplant spleen, lymph node, or MLR CFSE-low populations of the donor or recipient were defined as mappable. Cumulative frequency of alloreactive clones was calculated as a percentage of all sequences weighted by copy number. TCRdb took over this immuneACCESS table, retaining in-frame rearrangements with V and J assigned. Such tables are incomplete; in checked studies, under half of the missing clones stem from an unresolved V gene, and the remainder is unexplained. D and trimming come from the DNA, and the V and J calls and clone size come from that table. The sample includes more than 85,000 clones, with just under 95% observed a single time. Jointly, the top ten make up roughly 0.5% of the sample.

The origin of this receptor is a human donor who received an intestinal transplant. Here the sequenced sample was unstimulated CD8+ T cells sorted from spleen or lymph node cells, taken before intestinal transplant. The chain joins TRBV19 to TRBJ2-7, with no D gene named confidently. The sequence in DNA is TGTGCCAGTAGTAGTACCCCGGTACCGGCCTACGAGCAGTACTTC. It specifies CASSSTPVPAYEQYF.